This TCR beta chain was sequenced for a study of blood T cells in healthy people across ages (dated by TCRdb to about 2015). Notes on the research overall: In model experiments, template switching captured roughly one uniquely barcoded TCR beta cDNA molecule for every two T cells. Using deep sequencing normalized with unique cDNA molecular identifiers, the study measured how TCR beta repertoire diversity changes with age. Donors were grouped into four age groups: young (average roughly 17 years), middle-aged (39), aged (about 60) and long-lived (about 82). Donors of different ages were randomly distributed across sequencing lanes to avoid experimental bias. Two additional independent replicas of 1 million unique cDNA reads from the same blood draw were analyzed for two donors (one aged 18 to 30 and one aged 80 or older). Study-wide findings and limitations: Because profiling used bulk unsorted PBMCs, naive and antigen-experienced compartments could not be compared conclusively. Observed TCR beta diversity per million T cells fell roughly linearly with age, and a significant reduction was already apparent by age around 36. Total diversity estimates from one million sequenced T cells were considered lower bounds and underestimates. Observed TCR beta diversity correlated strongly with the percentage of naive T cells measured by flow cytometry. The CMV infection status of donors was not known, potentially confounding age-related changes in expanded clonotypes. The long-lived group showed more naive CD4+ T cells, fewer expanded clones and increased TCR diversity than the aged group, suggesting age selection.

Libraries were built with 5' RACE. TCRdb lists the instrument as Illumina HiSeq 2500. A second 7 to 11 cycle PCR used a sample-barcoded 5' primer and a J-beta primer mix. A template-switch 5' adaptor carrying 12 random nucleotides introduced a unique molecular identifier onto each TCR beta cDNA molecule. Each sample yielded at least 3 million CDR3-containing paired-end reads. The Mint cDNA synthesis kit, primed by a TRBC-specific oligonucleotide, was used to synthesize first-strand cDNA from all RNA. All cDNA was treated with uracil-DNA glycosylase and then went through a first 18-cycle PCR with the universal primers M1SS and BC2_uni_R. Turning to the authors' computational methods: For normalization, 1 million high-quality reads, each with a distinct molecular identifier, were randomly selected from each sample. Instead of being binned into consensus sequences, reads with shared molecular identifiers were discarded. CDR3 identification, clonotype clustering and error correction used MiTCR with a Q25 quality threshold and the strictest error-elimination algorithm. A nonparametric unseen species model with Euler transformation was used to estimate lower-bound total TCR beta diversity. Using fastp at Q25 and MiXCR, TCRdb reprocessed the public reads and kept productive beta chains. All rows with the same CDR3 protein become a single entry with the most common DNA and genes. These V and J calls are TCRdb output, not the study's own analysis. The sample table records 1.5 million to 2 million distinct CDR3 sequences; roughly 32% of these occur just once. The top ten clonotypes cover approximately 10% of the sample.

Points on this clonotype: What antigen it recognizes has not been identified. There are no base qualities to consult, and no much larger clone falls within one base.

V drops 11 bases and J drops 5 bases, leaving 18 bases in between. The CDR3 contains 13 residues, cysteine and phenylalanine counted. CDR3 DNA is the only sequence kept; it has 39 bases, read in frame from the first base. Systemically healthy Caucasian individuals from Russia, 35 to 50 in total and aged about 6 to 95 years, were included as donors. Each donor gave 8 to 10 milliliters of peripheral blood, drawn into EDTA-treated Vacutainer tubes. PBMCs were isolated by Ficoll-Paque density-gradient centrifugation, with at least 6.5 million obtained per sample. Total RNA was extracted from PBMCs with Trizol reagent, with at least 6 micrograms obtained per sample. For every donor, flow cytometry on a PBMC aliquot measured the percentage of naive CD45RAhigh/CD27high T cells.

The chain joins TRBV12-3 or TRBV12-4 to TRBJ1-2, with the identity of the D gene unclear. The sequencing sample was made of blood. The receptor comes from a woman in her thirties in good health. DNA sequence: TGTGCCGGTCAGCGCAGGTCAGGTTATGGCTACACCTTC. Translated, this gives CAGQRRSGYGYTF.